One and the same sample provided the 4 T cell receptor beta chains below, sequenced in a study of blood T cells in healthy people across ages. A J-beta primer mix and a sample-barcoded 5' primer were used in a second PCR of roughly 6 to 11 cycles. MiXCR was run by TCRdb on the 5' RACE reads, yielding one entry per CDR3 protein. The table has more than 1,000,000 distinct CDR3 sequences, approximately 26% seen once. This same sample was also taken into another study, of T cells of mothers and their children.

What was sequenced was blood. The receptors here all came from a girl aged 2-15 years in good health.

The V gene is TRBV20-1, the J gene TRBJ2-4; TRBD2 matches at 8 bases. V lost 5 bases, J lost 6 bases, and 12 bases stayed unmatched. This CDR3 has 15 residues. Germline V gives CDR1 DFQATT, CDR2 SNEGSKA (reference sequence). CDR3 residues: CSAGDPAGVSNIQYF. CDR3 nucleotides: TGCAGTGCTGGGGACCCAGCGGGAGTATCAAACATTCAGTACTTC.

This rearrangement joins TRBV7-8 to TRBJ2-5; 7 bases map to TRBD1. The trim removed 5 bases at V and 5 bases at J, leaving 11 bases unmatched. The CDR3 is 15 residues long. The germline V gene has CDR1 SGHVS and CDR2 FQNEAQ. The CDR3 bases are TGTGCCAGCAGCCCAAGGACAGGCCAGGGGGAGACCCAGTACTTC. This sequence encodes CASSPRTGQGETQYF.

Only a few counts were recorded for this clonotype. J is TRBJ1-1 and V is TRBV25-1; D gene uncertain. Trimming took off 4 bases at V and 5 bases at J, with 14 bases between the two ends. CDR1 MGHDK and CDR2 SYGVNS come from the germline V gene. The CDR3 consists of 14 residues. CDR3 sequence (DNA): TGTGCCAGCAGTGCCCTAGGCAGAGGAACTGAAGCTTTCTTT. Its protein is CASSALGRGTEAFF.

The chain carries TRBV29-1 and TRBJ1-2; perhaps TRBD1 as D (6 bases). CDR1 SQVTM and CDR2 ANQGSEA come from the germline V gene. The CDR3 has 12 amino acids. The V gene lost 7 bases and the J gene lost 3 bases, with 12 bases spanning the gap. The chain's CDR3 is CSDQQGDYGYTF. The CDR3 DNA follows: TGCAGCGACCAACAGGGAGACTATGGCTACACCTTC.